Described below is a single T cell receptor (beta chain) sequence and its context. Profiled with immunoSEQ multiplex PCR; TCRdb holds only in-frame clones, not every one. The sample yields some 500,000 clones, 85% to 90% seen once. This specimen comes from a study of blood T cell repertoires in COVID-19. Study context: Specimens from acute and convalescent COVID-19 originated in the United States, Italy and Spain.

The study drew participants aged about 18 to 90 years from 24 US areas. Categorization into cohorts depended on clinical history that participants reported. Two consecutive negative NP/OP PCR tests, clearance, or resolved symptoms defined Cohort 3 recovery. Trimming cost V 4 bases and J 5 bases, with 13 bases left between them. Per germline, CDR1 SGHRS and CDR2 YFSETQ. The CDR3 is 14 amino acids. The sample was PBMCs or T cells enriched from blood (not recorded which). The rearrangement links TRBV5-1 to TRBJ1-5; possibly TRBD1 for D (6 bases). The TCR comes from a middle-aged woman who had recovered from COVID-19. The CDR3 nucleotides read TGCGCCAGCAGCCTTGGGGGGGGCGATCAGCCCCAGCATTTT. Amino acids: CASSLGGGDQPQHF.